What follows are 8 T cell receptor beta chains derived from one specimen sequenced in a study of T cells in localized non-small cell lung cancer. Sequenced by immunoSEQ multiplex PCR; TCRdb stores in-frame clones only, minus some. This sample has under 45,000 clones, with 83% found just once. Here the sequenced sample was PBMCs, taken before any cancer treatment. These receptors were collected from a man aged 40 to 69 with stage II lung adenocarcinoma.

The chain has TRBV2 and TRBJ1-4; TRBD1 is a possible D gene (5 bases). The germline CDR1 and CDR2 sequences are SNHLY and FYNNEI. The CDR3 has 17 residues. The germline V and J ends were trimmed by 2 bases and 4 bases, with 17 bases remaining between them. The CDR3 is CASSEFGGGRSNEKLFF. CDR3 nucleotides: TGTGCCAGCAGTGAATTTGGGGGGGGACGGAGTAATGAAAAACTGTTTTTT. Full variable domain (remainder filled in from reference TRBV2 and TRBJ1-4): EPEVTQTPSHQVTQMGQEVILRCVPISNHLYFYWYRQILGQKVEFLVSFYNNEISEKSEIFDDQFSVERPDGSNFTLKIRSTKLEDSAMYFCASSEFGGGRSNEKLFFGSGTQLSVL.

The genes are TRBV4-2 and TRBJ2-1; 10 bases match TRBD2. Germline lookup yields CDR1 LGHNA and CDR2 YNFKEQ. Trimming removed 1 base from V and 7 bases from J; junction bases left unmatched: 7. The CDR3 has 16 residues. This CDR3 is CASSQVLAGAGNEQFF. The CDR3 coding sequence is TGTGCCAGCAGCCAAGTCCTAGCGGGGGCGGGAAATGAGCAGTTCTTC.

This clone was observed once. This sequence joins TRBV5-1 and TRBJ2-7, with D hard to call. Germline CDR1 reads SGHRS; CDR2 reads YFSETQ. CDR3 size: 17 residues. Trimming shortened V by 7 bases and J by 5 bases, and 28 bases separated the two germline ends. CDR3 nucleotides: TGCGCCAGCCGACAAACGACCACCTCGCTCGGTGGAAACGAGCAGTACTTC. Translating gives CASRQTTTSLGGNEQYF. Full variable domain (rest looked up from reference TRBV5-1 and TRBJ2-7): KAGVTQTPRYLIKTRGQQVTLSCSPISGHRSVSWYQQTPGQGLQFLFEYFSETQRNKGNFPGRFSGRQFSNSRSEMNVSTLELGDSALYLCASRQTTTSLGGNEQYFGPGTRLTVT.

V usage is TRBV4-1 and J usage is TRBJ2-5; weak D call: TRBD1 (6 bases). This CDR3 has 16 amino acids. Germline CDR1 is MGHRA and CDR2 is YSYEKL. V was trimmed by 4 bases and J by 2 bases, leaving 17 bases between them. The CDR3 nucleotides read TGCGCCAGCAGCCCTAACACAGGGAGAAAACAAGAGACCCAGTACTTC. Residues: CASSPNTGRKQETQYF.

V gene TRBV15 combines with J gene TRBJ2-1; tentative D call: TRBD1 (6 bases). The V end was cut by 0 bases, the J end by 12 bases, with 12 bases between. This CDR3 spans 13 amino acids. Germline V gene lookup returns CDR1 LNHNV and CDR2 YYDKDF (reference sequence). In DNA form, the CDR3 reads TGTGCCACCAGCAGAGATCCAGGACAGCGGCAGTTCTTC. Protein: CATSRDPGQRQFF.

This rearrangement joins TRBV7-9 to TRBJ2-5; D gene uncertain. The CDR3 length is 12 residues. V lost 3 bases, J lost 5 bases, and 7 bases lay in between. Per germline, CDR1 SEHNR and CDR2 FQNEAQ (reference sequence). CDR3 protein: CASSFGVETQYF. The DNA for the CDR3 is TGTGCCAGCAGCTTTGGGGTTGAGACCCAGTACTTC.

This chain links TRBV19 with TRBJ2-7; D might be TRBD1 or TRBD2, each matching 5 bases. The V gene lost 8 bases and the J gene lost 5 bases, with 19 bases spanning the gap. Germline CDR1 reads LNHDA; CDR2 reads SQIVND (reference sequence). The CDR3 extends over 14 amino acids. The CDR3, as DNA: TGTGCCAGTTCCAGAACCAGGGAGCTTAACGAGCAGTACTTC. Amino acids: CASSRTRELNEQYF.

The rearrangement links TRBV4-1 to TRBJ1-4; tentative D call: TRBD1 (5 bases). Trimming pared 1 base from V and 6 bases from J, leaving 9 bases between. Germline CDR1 reads MGHRA; CDR2 reads YSYEKL. The CDR3 covers 14 residues. The DNA of the CDR3 is TGCGCCAGCAGCCAAGTTATGGGGGATGAAAAACTGTTTTTT. Translation: CASSQVMGDEKLFF.